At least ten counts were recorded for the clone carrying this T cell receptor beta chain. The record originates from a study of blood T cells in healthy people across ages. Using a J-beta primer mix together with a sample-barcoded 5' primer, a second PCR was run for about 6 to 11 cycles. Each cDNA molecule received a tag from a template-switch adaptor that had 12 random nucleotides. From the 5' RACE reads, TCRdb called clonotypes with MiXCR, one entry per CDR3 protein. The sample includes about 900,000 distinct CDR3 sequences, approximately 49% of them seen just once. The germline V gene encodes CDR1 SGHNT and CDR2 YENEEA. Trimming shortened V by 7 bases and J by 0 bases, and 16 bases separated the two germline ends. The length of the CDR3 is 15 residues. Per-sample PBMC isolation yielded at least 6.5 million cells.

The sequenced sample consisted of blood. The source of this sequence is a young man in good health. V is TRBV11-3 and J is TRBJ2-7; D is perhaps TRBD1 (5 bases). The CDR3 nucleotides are TGTGCCAGCACCCCAGATGGTCAGGGCTCCTACGAGCAGTACTTC. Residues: CASTPDGQGSYEQYF. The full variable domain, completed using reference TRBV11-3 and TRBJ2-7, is EAGVVQSPRYKIIEKKQPVAFWCNPISGHNTLYWYLQNLGQGPELLIRYENEEAVDDSQLPKDRFSAERLKGVDSTLKIQPAELGDSAVYLCASTPDGQGSYEQYFGPGTRLTVT.